A selection of T cell receptor beta chains follows, all from one sample in a study of cytomegalovirus exposure and HLA in healthy donors. Generated by immunoSEQ multiplex PCR, the TCRdb table keeps only in-frame clones and is missing some. The table shows about 160,000 clones, with approximately 78% occurring only once. The sequencing sample was made of PBMCs. All receptors come from a woman aged 35 to 49 in good health and CMV-seronegative. The CDR3 runs from the conserved cysteine through the conserved F or W. D genes are given only for firm matches. A clone size is listed for some rows: how often the clone was seen (once, few, many), or a class if it is expanded.

J gene: TRBJ2-7; clone size: -; V gene: TRBV2; D gene: -; CDR3 DNA: TGTGCCAGCAGGGTAACAGGGACCTACTACGAGCAGTACTTC; CDR3 protein: CASRVTGTYYEQYF
J gene: TRBJ1-1; clone size: -; V gene: TRBV19; D gene: TRBD1; CDR3 DNA: TGTGCCAGTAGAAAGGGACAGACGCTACCCTTGAACACTGAAGCTTTCTTT; CDR3 protein: CASRKGQTLPLNTEAFF
J gene: TRBJ1-6; clone size: -; V gene: TRBV2; D gene: -; CDR3 DNA: TGTGCCATCCAGGGAGGCTCCTCGATCAAATATAATTCACCCCTCCACTTT; CDR3 protein: CAIQGGSSIKYNSPLHF
J gene: TRBJ1-5; clone size: -; V gene: TRBV18; D gene: -; CDR3 DNA: TGTGCCAGCTCACCGGGGGGAAGCAATCAGCCCCAGCATTTT; CDR3 protein: CASSPGGSNQPQHF
J gene: TRBJ2-7; clone size: -; V gene: TRBV11-3; D gene: -; CDR3 DNA: TGTGCCAGCAGCTTAGATGGTAACAGGGCCTACGAGCAGTACTTC; CDR3 protein: CASSLDGNRAYEQYF
J gene: TRBJ1-4; clone size: -; V gene: TRBV6-1; D gene: -; CDR3 DNA: TGTGCCGTGAAGGGGACCGGGAGTGAAAAACTGTTTTTT; CDR3 protein: CAVKGTGSEKLFF
J gene: TRBJ2-7; clone size: -; V gene: TRBV5-1; D gene: -; CDR3 DNA: TGCGCCAGCAGCCCCTCCCCGACAGAGTACGAGCAGTACTTC; CDR3 protein: CASSPSPTEYEQYF
J gene: TRBJ1-6; clone size: -; V gene: TRBV5-1; D gene: -; CDR3 DNA: TGCGCCAGCGGACCGGGGGGCAATTCACCCCTCCACTTT; CDR3 protein: CASGPGGNSPLHF
J gene: TRBJ1-1; clone size: -; V gene: TRBV4-1; D gene: -; CDR3 DNA: TGCGCCAGCAGCACCGGGGGAGGAGCTTTCTTT; CDR3 protein: CASSTGGGAFF
J gene: TRBJ2-7; clone size: -; V gene: TRBV14; D gene: -; CDR3 DNA: TGTGCCAGCAGCCCTTGGGGGGGGGCCTCCTACGAGCAGTACTTC; CDR3 protein: CASSPWGGASYEQYF
J gene: TRBJ2-3; clone size: -; V gene: TRBV28; D gene: -; CDR3 DNA: TGTGCCAGCAGTCAAATCCTAGGGGGCACAGATACGCAGTATTTT; CDR3 protein: CASSQILGGTDTQYF
J gene: TRBJ2-1; clone size: once; V gene: TRBV5-5; D gene: TRBD1; CDR3 DNA: TGTGCCAGCAGCCCCAGGGGGATGGTAGGCAATGAGCAGTTCTTC; CDR3 protein: CASSPRGMVGNEQFF
J gene: TRBJ1-2; clone size: -; V gene: TRBV28; D gene: -; CDR3 DNA: TGTGCCAGCAGTTATAACAGTGGCTACACCTTC; CDR3 protein: CASSYNSGYTF
J gene: TRBJ2-3; clone size: -; V gene: TRBV5-1; D gene: -; CDR3 DNA: TGCGCCAGCAGCTTGGCGCCGGTTTCCACAGATACGCAGTATTTT; CDR3 protein: CASSLAPVSTDTQYF
J gene: TRBJ2-3; clone size: -; V gene: TRBV5-1; D gene: -; CDR3 DNA: TGCGCCAGCAGCTCAACTAGGGCCAGCACAGATACGCAGTATTTT; CDR3 protein: CASSSTRASTDTQYF
J gene: TRBJ1-1; clone size: few; V gene: TRBV5-6; D gene: -; CDR3 DNA: TGTGCCAGCAGCTTTATCGGGAACACTGAAGCTTTCTTT; CDR3 protein: CASSFIGNTEAFF
J gene: TRBJ2-3; clone size: once; V gene: TRBV4-2; D gene: TRBD2; CDR3 DNA: TGTGCCAGCAGCCAAGAGCCGGGACTAGCAACAGATACGCAGTATTTT; CDR3 protein: CASSQEPGLATDTQYF
J gene: TRBJ2-7; clone size: -; V gene: TRBV10-3; D gene: TRBD1; CDR3 DNA: TGTGCCATCAGCTCCGGGACAGGGAAAGACGAGCAGTACTTC; CDR3 protein: CAISSGTGKDEQYF
J gene: TRBJ1-2; clone size: -; V gene: TRBV7-9; D gene: -; CDR3 DNA: TGTGCCAGCAGCTTATCAGCGGGGTTGGACTATGGCTACACCTTC; CDR3 protein: CASSLSAGLDYGYTF
J gene: TRBJ1-5; clone size: -; V gene: TRBV28; D gene: -; CDR3 DNA: TGTGCCAGCAGTCCAGGGACTCCTGGGAATCAGCCCCAGCATTTT; CDR3 protein: CASSPGTPGNQPQHF
J gene: TRBJ1-3; clone size: few; V gene: TRBV9; D gene: -; CDR3 DNA: TGTGCCAGCAGCGTCGACGGGGGAAACACCATATATTTT; CDR3 protein: CASSVDGGNTIYF
J gene: TRBJ2-5; clone size: -; V gene: TRBV5-4; D gene: TRBD2; CDR3 DNA: TGTGCCAGCAGACCCGGCGGAAATAGCGGGGAAGAGACCCAGTACTTC; CDR3 protein: CASRPGGNSGEETQYF
J gene: TRBJ2-2; clone size: -; V gene: TRBV19; D gene: TRBD2; CDR3 DNA: TGTGCCAGTAGTATAGGCGGGGGGTACACCGGGGAGCTGTTTTTT; CDR3 protein: CASSIGGGYTGELFF
J gene: TRBJ2-7; clone size: -; V gene: TRBV11-2; D gene: -; CDR3 DNA: TGTGCCAGCAGCCTAGGGGGGGGCGAGCAGTACTTC; CDR3 protein: CASSLGGGEQYF
J gene: TRBJ2-3; clone size: -; V gene: TRBV7-9; D gene: -; CDR3 DNA: TGTTCCAGCAGCACCACGACAGGTCCTAGCACAGATACGCAGTATTTT; CDR3 protein: CSSSTTTGPSTDTQYF
J gene: TRBJ2-2; clone size: -; V gene: TRBV7-2; D gene: TRBD2; CDR3 DNA: TGTGCCAGCAGCTTAGTGGGAGGGGCCGGGGAGCTGTTTTTT; CDR3 protein: CASSLVGGAGELFF
J gene: TRBJ1-4; clone size: -; V gene: TRBV5-1; D gene: -; CDR3 DNA: TGCGCCAGCAGCTTGGAAGGCAGGGGTGAAAAACTGTTTTTT; CDR3 protein: CASSLEGRGEKLFF
J gene: TRBJ1-2; clone size: -; V gene: TRBV7-9; D gene: -; CDR3 DNA: TGTGCCAGCAGCTTAGTGCAGGTCGGTACAGGCTACACCTTC; CDR3 protein: CASSLVQVGTGYTF
J gene: TRBJ2-5; clone size: -; V gene: TRBV6-1; D gene: -; CDR3 DNA: TGTGCCAGCACAGCGGGGACAGGCCGGGGAGAGACCCAGTACTTC; CDR3 protein: CASTAGTGRGETQYF
J gene: TRBJ2-1; clone size: -; V gene: TRBV7-8; D gene: TRBD1; CDR3 DNA: TGTGCCAGCAGCTTAGGGACAGGGGATTACAATGAGCAGTTCTTC; CDR3 protein: CASSLGTGDYNEQFF
J gene: TRBJ2-5; clone size: -; V gene: TRBV4-1; D gene: -; CDR3 DNA: TGCGCCAGCAGCCAGAGACTCCTAAAGTCGTTCCAAGAGACCCAGTACTTC; CDR3 protein: CASSQRLLKSFQETQYF
J gene: TRBJ2-7; clone size: -; V gene: TRBV27; D gene: TRBD2; CDR3 DNA: TGTGCCAGCAGTTCCCCGACTAGCGGGGGAAAATACGAGCAGTACTTC; CDR3 protein: CASSSPTSGGKYEQYF
J gene: TRBJ1-3; clone size: -; V gene: TRBV6-1; D gene: -; CDR3 DNA: TGTGCCAGCAGTGAACAGGGAGGGGGCTCTGGAAACACCATATATTTT; CDR3 protein: CASSEQGGGSGNTIYF
J gene: TRBJ1-4; clone size: few; V gene: TRBV5-5; D gene: TRBD1; CDR3 DNA: TGTGCCAGCAGCCTAGGGGGCCTGCGGGAAAAACTGTTTTTT; CDR3 protein: CASSLGGLREKLFF
J gene: TRBJ2-7; clone size: -; V gene: TRBV6-5; D gene: -; CDR3 DNA: TGTGCCAGCAGTTTCATAGCGGAGAACCCCTACGAGCAGTACTTC; CDR3 protein: CASSFIAENPYEQYF
J gene: TRBJ1-2; clone size: -; V gene: TRBV15; D gene: -; CDR3 DNA: TGTGCCACCGGCTTACTACAGGGAATTATGCATGGCTACACCTTC; CDR3 protein: CATGLLQGIMHGYTF
J gene: TRBJ2-7; clone size: once; V gene: TRBV10-3; D gene: -; CDR3 DNA: TGTGCCATCAGTTCACAGGGTAACGAGCAGTACTTC; CDR3 protein: CAISSQGNEQYF
J gene: TRBJ1-5; clone size: -; V gene: TRBV7-2; D gene: TRBD1; CDR3 DNA: TGTGCCAGCAGCCCGGACAGGGCGCCCAATCAGCCCCAGCATTTT; CDR3 protein: CASSPDRAPNQPQHF
J gene: TRBJ2-6; clone size: -; V gene: TRBV28; D gene: -; CDR3 DNA: TGTGCCAGCAGTTTAGAGGGCCCTGGGGCCAACGTCCTGACTTTC; CDR3 protein: CASSLEGPGANVLTF
J gene: TRBJ1-1; clone size: -; V gene: TRBV4-2; D gene: -; CDR3 DNA: TGTGCCAGCAGCCAAACCCCGCGCGGCACCAACACTGAAGCTTTCTTT; CDR3 protein: CASSQTPRGTNTEAFF
J gene: TRBJ1-4; clone size: -; V gene: TRBV9; D gene: -; CDR3 DNA: TGTGCCAGCAGCGTAGGGACATCTTTGGGTGAAAAACTGTTTTTT; CDR3 protein: CASSVGTSLGEKLFF